One and the same sample provided the 9 T cell receptor beta chains below, sequenced in a study of technical replicates of blood from a few donors. Clones were sequenced by immunoSEQ multiplex PCR, and TCRdb holds only the in-frame ones, with some missing. The sample lists over 65,000 clones, 95% to 98% occurring once. What was sequenced was T cells isolated from PBMCs. All receptors come from a human donor in good health.

The genes are TRBV7-2 and TRBJ1-3; D perhaps matches TRBD1 (5 bases). Trimming cost V 2 bases and J 2 bases, with 13 bases left between them. Germline CDR1 and CDR2: SGHTA and FQGNSA. The CDR3 runs 16 residues. DNA of the CDR3: TGTGCCAGCAGCTTATCCCCCGGAGGGGCTGGAAACACCATATATTTT. Translated, it gives CASSLSPGGAGNTIYF.

V gene TRBV14 combines with J gene TRBJ2-1; 12 bases match TRBD2. The CDR3 length is 17 residues. Germline V gene sequence: CDR1 SGHDN, CDR2 FVKESK. J was trimmed by 11 bases and V by 0 bases; bases with no gene match: 11. CDR3 in amino acids: CASSQETGLAGSLKQFF. As DNA, the CDR3 is TGTGCCAGCAGCCAAGAAACGGGACTAGCGGGTTCTCTTAAGCAGTTCTTC. The entire variable domain, with the rest obtained from reference TRBV14 and TRBJ2-1, is as follows: EAGVTQFPSHSVIEKGQTVTLRCDPISGHDNLYWYRRVMGKEIKFLLHFVKESKQDESGMPNNRFLAERTGGTYSTLKVQPAELEDSGVYFCASSQETGLAGSLKQFFGPGTRLTVL.

This clone was recorded only once. The chain carries TRBV10-3 and TRBJ1-1; the D is unclear. V was cut by 4 bases and J by 3 bases, with 9 bases left in between. This CDR3 has 13 residues. Germline V lookup: CDR1 ENHRY, CDR2 SYGVKD. The CDR3 DNA is TGTGCCATCAGTGGGGAGACTTACACTGAAGCTTTCTTT. Its protein product is CAISGETYTEAFF.

The V and J genes are TRBV4-1 and TRBJ2-1; no definite D call. CDR3 size: 12 residues. V lost 1 base and J 9 bases, leaving 7 bases between the germline ends. Germline CDR1 MGHRA, CDR2 YSYEKL. The CDR3 is CASSQGGVEQFF. In DNA form, the CDR3 reads TGCGCCAGCAGCCAAGGAGGAGTTGAGCAGTTCTTC.

The chain couples TRBV10-3 to TRBJ1-6, with D possibly matching TRBD1 (6 bases). Germline V gene lookup returns CDR1 ENHRY and CDR2 SYGVKD. Between the trimmed V and J ends, which lost 10 bases and 4 bases, there was a span of 17 bases. This CDR3 contains 15 residues. This CDR3 is CATRDTMFYNSPLHF. The CDR3 nucleotides read TGTGCCACCCGGGACACGATGTTTTATAATTCACCCCTCCACTTT.

The chain is built from TRBV7-8 and TRBJ2-6; D is unresolved. The germline CDR1 and CDR2 sequences are SGHVS and FQNEAQ. The length of the CDR3 is 14 residues. V dropped 1 base and J dropped 1 base, with 2 bases sitting between them. The CDR3 coding sequence is TGTGCCAGCAGCTTAGTATCTGGGGCCAACGTCCTGACTTTC. As protein: CASSLVSGANVLTF.

The CDR3 spells CASSMGQLFTEAFF. CDR3 in DNA: TGCGCCAGCAGCATGGGACAGCTTTTCACTGAAGCTTTCTTT. The chain is built from TRBV5-1 and TRBJ1-1; 7 bases are shared with TRBD1. V lost 4 bases to trimming and J lost 4 bases; unmatched junction nucleotides: 7. The length of the CDR3 is 14 residues. Germline V CDR1 and CDR2: SGHRS, YFSETQ. Drawing the rest from reference TRBV5-1 and TRBJ1-1, the complete variable domain is KAGVTQTPRYLIKTRGQQVTLSCSPISGHRSVSWYQQTPGQGLQFLFEYFSETQRNKGNFPGRFSGRQFSNSRSEMNVSTLELGDSALYLCASSMGQLFTEAFFGQGTRLTVV.

The rearrangement uses TRBV9 and TRBJ2-2; maybe TRBD1 (6 bases). Germline V gene data show CDR1 as SGDLS and CDR2 as YYNGEE. The CDR3 has 14 amino acids. Between the trimmed V and J ends, which lost 2 bases and 2 bases, there was a span of 7 bases. CDR3 coding DNA: TGTGCCAGCAGCGTCAGGGGTAACACCGGGGAGCTGTTTTTT. Residues: CASSVRGNTGELFF. Together with reference TRBV9 and TRBJ2-2, the CDR3 gives the full variable domain: DSGVTQTPKHLITATGQRVTLRCSPRSGDLSVYWYQQSLDQGLQFLIQYYNGEERAKGNILERFSAQQFPDLHSELNLSSLELGDSALYFCASSVRGNTGELFFGEGSRLTVL.

The V gene is TRBV28, the J gene TRBJ2-3; the match to TRBD2 covers 8 bases. In germline, CDR1 is MDHEN, CDR2 SYDVKM. The CDR3 extends over 16 amino acids. V gave up 6 bases and J gave up 2 bases; unmatched junction bases: 10. The DNA of the CDR3 is TGTGCCAGCAGGGGGGCCCTAGCGGGTAACACAGATACGCAGTATTTT. This translates into CASRGALAGNTDTQYF.